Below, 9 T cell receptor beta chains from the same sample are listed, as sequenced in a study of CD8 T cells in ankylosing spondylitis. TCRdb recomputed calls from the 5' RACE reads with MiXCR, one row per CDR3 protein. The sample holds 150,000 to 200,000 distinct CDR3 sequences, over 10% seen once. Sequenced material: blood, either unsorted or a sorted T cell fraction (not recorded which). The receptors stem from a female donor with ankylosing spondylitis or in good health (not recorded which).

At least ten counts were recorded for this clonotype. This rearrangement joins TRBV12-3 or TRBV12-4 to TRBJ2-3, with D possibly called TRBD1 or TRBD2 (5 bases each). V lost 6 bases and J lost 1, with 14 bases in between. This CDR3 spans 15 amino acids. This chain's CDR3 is CASSFTGARTDTQYF. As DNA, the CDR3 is TGTGCCAGCAGCTTCACCGGGGCCCGCACAGATACGCAGTATTTT.

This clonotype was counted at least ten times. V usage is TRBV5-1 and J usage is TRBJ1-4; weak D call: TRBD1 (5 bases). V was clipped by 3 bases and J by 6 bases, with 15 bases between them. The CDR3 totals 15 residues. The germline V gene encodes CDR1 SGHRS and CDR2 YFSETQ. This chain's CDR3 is CASSSQGYGDEKLFF. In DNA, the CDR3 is TGCGCCAGCAGCTCGCAGGGTTATGGCGATGAAAAACTGTTTTTT.

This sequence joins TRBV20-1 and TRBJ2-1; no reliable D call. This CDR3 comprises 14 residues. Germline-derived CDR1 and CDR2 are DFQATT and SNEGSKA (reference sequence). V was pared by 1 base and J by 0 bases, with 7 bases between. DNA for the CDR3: TGCAGTGCTAGAGGGGTGAGCTCCTACAATGAGCAGTTCTTC. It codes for CSARGVSSYNEQFF.

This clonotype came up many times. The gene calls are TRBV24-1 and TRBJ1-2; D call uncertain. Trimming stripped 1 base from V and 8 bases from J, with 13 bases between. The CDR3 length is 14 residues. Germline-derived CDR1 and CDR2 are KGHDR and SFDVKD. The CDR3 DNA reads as TGTGCCACCAGTGATTTAGAAGGGCGCGGGGGCTACACCTTC. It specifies CATSDLEGRGGYTF.

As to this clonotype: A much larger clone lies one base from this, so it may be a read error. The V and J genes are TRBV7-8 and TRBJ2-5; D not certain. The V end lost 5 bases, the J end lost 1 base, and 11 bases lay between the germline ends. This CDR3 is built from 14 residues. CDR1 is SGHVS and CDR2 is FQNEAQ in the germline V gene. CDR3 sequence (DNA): TGTGCCAGCAGCCCAAGTCGGAGCCAAGAGACCCAGTACTTC. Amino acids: CASSPSRSQETQYF.

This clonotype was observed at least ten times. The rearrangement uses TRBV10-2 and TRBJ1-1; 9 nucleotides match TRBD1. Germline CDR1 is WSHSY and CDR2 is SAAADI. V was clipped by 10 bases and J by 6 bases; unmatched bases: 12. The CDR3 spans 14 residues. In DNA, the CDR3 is TGCGCCACCGGCGGGGGGACAGGGTTATCTGAAGCTTTCTTT. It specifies CATGGGTGLSEAFF.

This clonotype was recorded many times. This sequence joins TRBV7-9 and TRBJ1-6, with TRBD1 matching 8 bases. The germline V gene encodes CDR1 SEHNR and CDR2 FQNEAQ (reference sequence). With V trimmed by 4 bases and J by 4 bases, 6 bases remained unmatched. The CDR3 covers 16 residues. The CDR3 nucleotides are TGTGCCAGCAGCTCTTTTGGACAGGGATATAATTCACCCCTCCACTTT. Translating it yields CASSSFGQGYNSPLHF.

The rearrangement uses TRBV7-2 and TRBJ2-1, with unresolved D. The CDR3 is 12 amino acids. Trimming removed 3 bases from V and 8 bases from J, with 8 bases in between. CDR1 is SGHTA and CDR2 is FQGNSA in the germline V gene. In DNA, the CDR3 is TGTGCCAGCAGCTTGCCGACCTATGAGCAGTTCTTC. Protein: CASSLPTYEQFF.

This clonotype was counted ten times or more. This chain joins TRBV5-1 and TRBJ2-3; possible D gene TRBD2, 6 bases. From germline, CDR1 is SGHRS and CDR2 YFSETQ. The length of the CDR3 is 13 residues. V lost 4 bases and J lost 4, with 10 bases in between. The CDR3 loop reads CASSPRLADTQYF. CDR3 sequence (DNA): TGCGCCAGCAGCCCTCGACTAGCAGATACGCAGTATTTT. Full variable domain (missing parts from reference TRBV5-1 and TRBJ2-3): KAGVTQTPRYLIKTRGQQVTLSCSPISGHRSVSWYQQTPGQGLQFLFEYFSETQRNKGNFPGRFSGRQFSNSRSEMNVSTLELGDSALYLCASSPRLADTQYFGPGTRLTVL.